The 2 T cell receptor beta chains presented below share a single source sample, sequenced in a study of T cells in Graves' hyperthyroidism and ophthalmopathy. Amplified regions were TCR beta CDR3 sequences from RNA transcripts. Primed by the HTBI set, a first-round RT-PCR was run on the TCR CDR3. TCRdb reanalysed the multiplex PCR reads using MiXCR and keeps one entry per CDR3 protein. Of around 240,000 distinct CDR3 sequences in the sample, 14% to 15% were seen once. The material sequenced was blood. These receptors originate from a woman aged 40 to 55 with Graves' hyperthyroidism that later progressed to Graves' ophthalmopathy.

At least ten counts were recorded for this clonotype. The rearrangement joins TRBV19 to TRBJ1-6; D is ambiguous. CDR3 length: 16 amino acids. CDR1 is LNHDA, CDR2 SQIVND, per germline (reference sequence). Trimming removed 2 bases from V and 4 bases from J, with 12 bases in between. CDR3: CASSILDDGYNSPLHF. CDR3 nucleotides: TGTGCCAGTAGTATATTAGACGACGGATATAATTCACCCCTCCACTTT.

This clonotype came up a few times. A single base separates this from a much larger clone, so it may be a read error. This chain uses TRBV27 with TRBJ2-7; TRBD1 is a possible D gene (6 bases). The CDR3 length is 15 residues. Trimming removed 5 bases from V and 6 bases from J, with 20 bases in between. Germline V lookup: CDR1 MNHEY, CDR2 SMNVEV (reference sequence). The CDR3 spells CASSLKEGQTCEQYF. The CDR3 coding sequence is TGTGCCAGCAGTCTAAAAGAAGGACAGACCTGCGAGCAGTACTTC.